These 18 T cell receptor beta chains came from one sample sequenced in a study of cytomegalovirus exposure and HLA in healthy donors. PCR employed 60 Vbeta and 13 Jbeta primers. Profiling relied on immunoSEQ multiplex PCR, and the TCRdb table lists in-frame clones only, not all of them. The repertoire includes approximately 220,000 clones, around 79% of them detected once, and 1.5% to 2% sits in the top ten. Sequencing used PBMCs. The receptors here all came from a man between 18 and 35 years old in good health and CMV-seronegative.

The V call is TRBV21-1, the J call TRBJ1-1; the table names TRBD1, a call not compared with the DNA. TRBV21-1 is tagged as a pseudogene. The CDR3 length is 18 residues. CDR3 coding DNA: TGTGCCAGCAGCAAATGGCCCCACATCGACAGAGTAAGATCTGAAGCTTTCTTT. Its translation is CASSKWPHIDRVRSEAFF.

This rearrangement joins TRBV9 to TRBJ1-2; 10 nucleotides agree with TRBD1. Trimming took 4 bases from V and 4 from J; bases not matched to a gene: 16. The CDR3 runs 18 residues. CDR1 SGDLS and CDR2 YYNGEE come from the germline V gene. CDR3 region: CASSSSKLPGQGIYGYTF. The CDR3 DNA reads as TGTGCCAGCAGCTCCTCCAAGCTCCCGGGACAGGGGATCTATGGCTACACCTTC. Together with reference TRBV9 and TRBJ1-2, the CDR3 gives the full variable domain: DSGVTQTPKHLITATGQRVTLRCSPRSGDLSVYWYQQSLDQGLQFLIQYYNGEERAKGNILERFSAQQFPDLHSELNLSSLELGDSALYFCASSSSKLPGQGIYGYTFGSGTRLTVV.

V usage is TRBV11-2 and J usage is TRBJ2-7; a weak D match, TRBD2 (5 bases). Trimming removed 1 base at V and 4 bases at J, with 11 bases between. The CDR3 runs 14 residues. Germline V gives CDR1 SGHAT, CDR2 FQNNGV. The CDR3 nucleotides read TGTGCCAGCAGCTTAGCCGGAGGTTTGTACGAGCAGTACTTC. Translation gives CASSLAGGLYEQYF.

V and J are TRBV28 and TRBJ2-3; D might be TRBD1 (6 bases). Looked up from germline, CDR1 is MDHEN and CDR2 is SYDVKM. With 3 bases removed from V and 0 bases from J, the gap between germline ends came to 10 bases. CDR3 length equals 15 residues. The chain's CDR3 is CASSLQGPSTDTQYF. For the CDR3, the DNA is TGTGCCAGCAGTTTGCAGGGGCCTAGCACAGATACGCAGTATTTT.

The gene calls are TRBV10-3 and TRBJ2-5, with D perhaps TRBD1 (7 bases). The CDR3 contains 20 residues. V was clipped by 8 bases and J by 2 bases, with 33 bases between them. Germline CDR1 is ENHRY and CDR2 is SYGVKD. CDR3 residues: CAIPVAPGTDTHRGQETQYF. In DNA form, the CDR3 reads TGTGCCATCCCCGTTGCTCCCGGGACAGATACGCACCGGGGGCAAGAGACCCAGTACTTC.

This clone appeared once. CDR3 DNA sequence: TGCAGCGTAGCTCAGGTTGAAGCTTTCTTT. This translates into CSVAQVEAFF. The rearrangement joins TRBV29-1 to TRBJ1-1; D remains ambiguous. Germline CDR1 SQVTM, CDR2 ANQGSEA. V lost 6 bases, J lost 7 bases, and 9 bases lay in between. This CDR3 spans 10 amino acids.

The J gene is TRBJ1-2, the V gene TRBV2; D possibly corresponds to TRBD1 (5 bases). There are 15 residues in the CDR3. Trimming removed 1 base at V and 7 bases at J, with 16 bases between. Germline lookup yields CDR1 SNHLY and CDR2 FYNNEI. The chain's CDR3 is CASSEGPGYLLGYTF. Here the CDR3 DNA reads TGTGCCAGCAGTGAAGGGCCAGGGTATCTTCTTGGCTACACCTTC.

The chain recombines TRBV4-3 with TRBJ2-2, with 9 bases matching TRBD2. Looked up from germline, CDR1 is LGHNA and CDR2 is YSLEER. Trimming at V came to 5 bases and at J to 2 bases, leaving 6 bases not matched to a gene. The CDR3 totals 16 residues. The CDR3 spells CASSLSLAGNTGELFF. CDR3 DNA sequence: TGCGCCAGCAGCTTATCGCTAGCGGGAAACACCGGGGAGCTGTTTTTT.

The chain recombines TRBV30 with TRBJ1-6; D remains ambiguous. V was shortened by 3 bases and J by 7 bases, with 4 bases between the two germline ends. The CDR3 covers 11 residues. The germline gives CDR1 GTSNPN, CDR2 SVGIG (reference sequence). Written as DNA, the CDR3 is TGTGCCTGGAGCCGGAATTCACCCCTCCACTTT. Translating gives CAWSRNSPLHF.

The rearrangement uses TRBV6-6 and TRBJ1-4; no reliable D call. The CDR3 is made up of 14 amino acids. Germline V gene sequence: CDR1 MNHNY, CDR2 SVGAGI (reference sequence). V gave up 1 base and J gave up 5 bases, with 8 bases separating them. Here the CDR3 DNA reads TGTGCCAGCAGTTACTTGGAGAAGAATGAAAAACTGTTTTTT. It yields the protein CASSYLEKNEKLFF.

About this clone itself: This same CDR3 is encoded by further DNA sequences in the sample. The V gene is TRBV7-6, the J gene TRBJ2-5; 12 bases match TRBD2. CDR1 and CDR2 from the germline V gene are SGHVS and FNYEAQ. The CDR3 totals 19 residues. V trimming: 4 bases; J trimming: 1 base; junction bases outside the gene matches: 13. In DNA form, the CDR3 reads TGTGCCAGCAGCTATAGACTAGCGGGGGCCCCTCGCCGCCAAGAGACCCAGTACTTC. Translating gives CASSYRLAGAPRRQETQYF.

The chain joins TRBV30 to TRBJ1-1, with TRBD1 as a possible D gene (6 bases). The CDR3 has 11 residues. With 8 bases removed from V and 5 bases from J, the gap between germline ends came to 12 bases. Looked up from germline, CDR1 is GTSNPN and CDR2 is SVGIG (reference sequence). In DNA, the CDR3 is TGTGCCGGGGGCCAAACGACTGAAGCTTTCTTT. The encoded protein is CAGGQTTEAFF. Drawing the rest from reference TRBV30 and TRBJ1-1, the complete variable domain is SQTIHQWPATLVQPVGSPLSLECTVEGTSNPNLYWYRQAAGRGLQLLFYSVGIGQISSEVPQNLSASRPQDRQFILSSKKLLLSDSGFYLCAGGQTTEAFFGQGTRLTVV.

This clone has just a few counts. This chain joins TRBV11-2 and TRBJ1-2; D is perhaps TRBD1 (6 bases). The CDR3 has 17 amino acids. Germline V lookup: CDR1 SGHAT, CDR2 FQNNGV. V was trimmed by 4 bases and J by 6 bases, leaving 24 bases between them. The CDR3 nucleotides read TGTGCCAGCAGCTCGCTCCTCCGGGACAAAAAAAGGCATGGCTACACCTTC. It is translated as CASSSLLRDKKRHGYTF.

This chain joins TRBV9 and TRBJ2-3, with D possibly being TRBD1 (6 bases). CDR3 length: 17 amino acids. The germline CDR1 and CDR2 sequences are SGDLS and YYNGEE. Between the trimmed V and J ends, which lost 0 bases and 0 bases, there was a span of 14 bases. In nucleotides, the CDR3 is TGTGCCAGCAGCGTAGCCCCGTTGGGGGCTAGCACAGATACGCAGTATTTT. The encoded protein is CASSVAPLGASTDTQYF.

Note on this clone: A junction boundary mismatches the germline segment, possibly from a read error. The chain employs TRBV19 and TRBJ2-7; a possible D gene is TRBD1 (6 bases). CDR1 is LNHDA and CDR2 is SQIVND in the germline V gene (reference sequence). The CDR3 contains 13 residues. The CDR3 loop reads CASSIEAGQGLFF. CDR3 in DNA: TGTGCCAGTAGTATAGAAGCCGGGCAGGGGCTGTTCTTC. Filled out from reference TRBV19 and TRBJ2-7, the complete variable domain reads DGGITQSPKYLFRKEGQNVTLSCEQNLNHDAMYWYRQDPGQGLRLIYYSQIVNDFQKGDIAEGYSVSREKKESFPLTVTSAQKNPTAFYLCASSIEAGQGLFFGPGTRLTVT.

This rearrangement joins TRBV25-1 to TRBJ1-4; 7 nucleotides line up with TRBD1. The germline CDR1 and CDR2 sequences are MGHDK and SYGVNS. The CDR3 loop spans 15 amino acids. V gave up 4 bases and J gave up 0 bases; unmatched junction bases: 2. In DNA form, the CDR3 reads TGTGCCAGCAGTGGGGACAGAGCAACTAATGAAAAACTGTTTTTT. As protein: CASSGDRATNEKLFF. Full variable domain (remainder filled in from reference TRBV25-1 and TRBJ1-4): EADIYQTPRYLVIGTGKKITLECSQTMGHDKMYWYQQDPGMELHLIHYSYGVNSTEKGDLSSESTVSRIRTEHFPLTLESARPSHTSQYLCASSGDRATNEKLFFGSGTQLSVL.

V usage is TRBV6-5 and J usage is TRBJ2-5; TRBD2 aligns across 11 bases. Trimming at V came to 8 bases and at J to 2 bases, leaving 7 bases not matched to a gene. CDR1 and CDR2 from the germline V gene are MNHEY and SVGAGI. The CDR3 length is 15 residues. CDR3: CASAIASGGQETQYF. CDR3 nucleotide sequence: TGTGCCAGCGCAATTGCTAGCGGGGGGCAAGAGACCCAGTACTTC.

V and J are TRBV9 and TRBJ1-1, with TRBD1 as a possible D gene (6 bases). The germline V and J ends were trimmed by 0 bases and 4 bases, with 13 bases remaining between them. The CDR3 is 15 amino acids. Germline lookup yields CDR1 SGDLS and CDR2 YYNGEE. The chain's CDR3 is CASSVAGGGGTEAFF. In DNA form, the CDR3 reads TGTGCCAGCAGCGTAGCTGGGGGCGGTGGCACTGAAGCTTTCTTT.